The 5 T cell receptor beta chains presented below share a single source sample, sequenced in a study of cytomegalovirus exposure and HLA in healthy donors. Primers: 60 Vbeta forward and 13 Jbeta reverse. This table comes from immunoSEQ multiplex PCR, and its TCRdb copy is limited to in-frame clones, with some not included. The sample includes about 200,000 clones, 75% to 90% seen only once; the top ten take roughly 0.32%. Sequenced sample: PBMCs. Receptors were obtained from a woman aged 25-40 years in good health and CMV-seronegative.

The rearrangement links TRBV5-5 to TRBJ2-3; no firm D call. V gave up 2 bases and J gave up 4 bases, with 8 bases separating them. CDR3 size: 13 residues. Germline CDR1 SGHKS, CDR2 YYEKEE (reference sequence). The CDR3 nucleotides read TGTGCCAGCAGCTTTTCCAGCGCAGATACGCAGTATTTT. Protein product: CASSFSSADTQYF.

The V call is TRBV5-4, the J call TRBJ2-1; no definite D call. The ends were cut back, 4 bases at V and 9 bases at J, with 14 bases in the middle. Germline CDR1 and CDR2: SGHNT and YYREEE (reference sequence). The CDR3 is 13 amino acids. The CDR3 region is CASSALQVSEQFF. CDR3 coding DNA: TGTGCCAGCAGCGCCCTTCAGGTTAGTGAGCAGTTCTTC.

The chain combines TRBV4-2 with TRBJ2-3; D possibly corresponds to TRBD2 (6 bases). The germline CDR1 and CDR2 sequences are LGHNA and YNFKEQ. V lost 1 base and J 3 bases, leaving 11 bases between the germline ends. This CDR3 spans 15 amino acids. The CDR3 region is CASSQVQRVTDTQYF. CDR3 coding DNA: TGTGCCAGCAGCCAAGTCCAGCGGGTGACAGATACGCAGTATTTT.

This chain joins TRBV5-1 and TRBJ2-2; 7 bases are shared with TRBD1. In germline, CDR1 is SGHRS, CDR2 YFSETQ. This CDR3 contains 17 residues. The ends lost 2 bases at V and 4 bases at J; junction bases unmatched: 11. In DNA form, the CDR3 reads TGCGCCAGCAGCTTACCGACAGGGACGGTGCCCACCGGGGAGCTGTTTTTT. It translates to CASSLPTGTVPTGELFF.

This chain uses TRBV4-1 with TRBJ2-7; D is possibly TRBD1 (6 bases). The V end was cut by 4 bases, the J end by 6 bases, with 22 bases between. Per the germline V gene, CDR1 is MGHRA and CDR2 is YSYEKL. CDR3 length: 16 residues. Here the CDR3 reads CASSLRGDIQFSEQYF. In nucleotides, the CDR3 is TGCGCCAGCAGCCTGCGAGGGGACATACAATTCTCCGAGCAGTACTTC.